This TCR beta chain derives from a study of graft-versus-host responses after intestinal transplantation. Study in general: All recipients were transplanted with multivisceral, liver-intestinal, or isolated intestinal grafts. Every one of the recipients received anti-thymocyte globulin induction and afterwards took tacrolimus and steroids for 3 to 4 years.

A note on this clone: Its specificity is unknown.

The protocol was immunoSEQ multiplex PCR, while the TCRdb copy is restricted to in-frame clones and leaves out a portion. The table has over 100,000 clones, 93% seen once. Trimming took 8 bases from V and 4 from J; bases not matched to a gene: 9. The V gene's germline CDR1 is SGDLS and CDR2 YYNGEE. The CDR3 contains 15 residues. Whole-study results and caveats: Allograft clonal ratios (graft-versus-host to host-versus-graft) were high in patients who had graft-donor T cell macrochimerism. The recipient marrow held GvH clones, and some of them showed up first in ileum or blood.

The chain carries TRBV9 and TRBJ2-3; 11 bases are a match to TRBD2. Source: unstimulated CD8+ T cells sorted from spleen or lymph node cells, taken before transplant. This sequence was found in a human donor who was the organ donor for an intestinal transplant. The CDR3 DNA sequence: TGTGCCAGGAACCGGGGACTAGCGGATGCAGATACGCAGTATTTT. Amino acids: CARNRGLADADTQYF.